These 10 T cell receptor beta chains were all obtained from the same sample, sequenced in a study of T cell changes during pregnancy in multiple sclerosis. TCRdb's table, derived via immunoSEQ multiplex PCR, lists solely in-frame clones and lacks some. The table lists 70,000 to 95,000 clones, 85% to 95% of them singletons. The sample here was peripheral blood, taken in the first trimester of pregnancy. The receptors were gathered from a female donor with multiple sclerosis, enrolled in a pregnancy study.

The rearrangement uses TRBV18 and TRBJ1-3; D may be TRBD1 (5 bases). The CDR3 sequence is 15 residues long. Per the germline V gene, CDR1 is KGHSH and CDR2 is LQKENI. The V end was cut by 3 bases, the J end by 4 bases, with 13 bases between. The CDR3: CASSPPGGSGNTIYF. CDR3 coding DNA: TGTGCCAGCTCACCGCCCGGGGGTTCGGGAAACACCATATATTTT.

The V call is TRBV19, the J call TRBJ1-2; 7 bases are a match to TRBD1. There are 15 residues in the CDR3. V dropped 4 bases and J dropped 1; count of bases not matched to a gene: 6. Looked up from germline, CDR1 is LNHDA and CDR2 is SQIVND (reference sequence). In DNA, the CDR3 is TGTGCCAGTAGTAATCAACAGGGGATTAACTATGGCTACACCTTC. It encodes CASSNQQGINYGYTF.

The chain employs TRBV18 and TRBJ1-1, with a weak D call TRBD1 (6 bases). The CDR3 spans 13 residues. Trimming removed 3 bases from V and 4 bases from J, with 9 bases in between. Germline V lookup: CDR1 KGHSH, CDR2 LQKENI. The CDR3, as DNA: TGTGCCAGCTCACCGGACAGAAGCACTGAAGCTTTCTTT. It is translated as CASSPDRSTEAFF. The full variable domain, its missing parts supplied by reference TRBV18 and TRBJ1-1, is NAGVMQNPRHLVRRRGQEARLRCSPMKGHSHVYWYRQLPEEGLKFMVYLQKENIIDESGMPKERFSAEFPKEGPSILRIQQVVRGDSAAYFCASSPDRSTEAFFGQGTRLTVV.

The gene calls are TRBV7-9 and TRBJ1-6; TRBD1 aligns across 10 bases. J lost 11 bases, V lost 5 bases, and 15 bases had no gene match. CDR1 is SEHNR, CDR2 FQNEAQ, per germline (reference sequence). The CDR3 loop spans 17 amino acids. The CDR3 bases are TGTGCCAGCAGCCCAGCCGGGACAGGGGTACAGGGGGCACCCCTCCACTTT. Its translation is CASSPAGTGVQGAPLHF.

Details on this clone: One end of the junction does not line up with germline, which may come from a read error. The V call is TRBV29-1, the J call TRBJ1-2, with D unresolved. The CDR3 runs to 13 residues. Germline CDR1 reads SQVTM; CDR2 reads ANQGSEA. The CDR3 spells CSVEDSANYGHTF. The DNA for the CDR3 is TGCAGCGTTGAAGACAGTGCTAACTATGGCCACACCTTC.

This clone was seen a few times. The chain links TRBV5-4 to TRBJ1-1; a possible D gene is TRBD1 (5 bases). This CDR3 spans 13 amino acids. V was clipped by 3 bases and J by 6 bases, with 12 bases between them. Germline-derived CDR1 and CDR2 are SGHNT and YYREEE (reference sequence). In DNA, the CDR3 is TGTGCCAGCAGCTCGGACATCGTGGCTGAAGCTTTCTTT. It translates to CASSSDIVAEAFF.

This chain links TRBV27 with TRBJ2-7; no firm D call. V was clipped by 4 bases and J by 7 bases, with 14 bases between them. CDR1 is MNHEY and CDR2 is SMNVEV in the germline V gene (reference sequence). The CDR3 spans 13 residues. CDR3 DNA sequence: TGTGCCAGCAGTTCCGACGCGGCCGGTGAGCAGTACTTC. Amino acids: CASSSDAAGEQYF.

In its sample, this clone was seen once. The J gene is TRBJ1-2, the V gene TRBV5-5; TRBD1 matches 7 bases. Trimming removed 0 bases from V and 1 base from J; junction bases left unmatched: 3. CDR3 length: 15 residues. Germline V gives CDR1 SGHKS, CDR2 YYEKEE (reference sequence). CDR3 sequence: CASSLVGQNNYGYTF. For the CDR3, the DNA is TGTGCCAGCAGCTTGGTGGGACAGAATAACTATGGCTACACCTTC.

In its sample, this clone was seen once. This rearrangement joins TRBV6-1 to TRBJ2-2; D might be TRBD1 (5 bases). CDR3 length: 11 residues. Germline assignment: CDR1 MNHNS and CDR2 SASEGT. Between the trimmed V and J ends, which lost 6 bases and 7 bases, there was a span of 6 bases. The CDR3 DNA sequence: TGTGCCAGCAGCCAGGGCGGGGAGCTGTTTTTT. This encodes CASSQGGELFF.

The V and J genes are TRBV2 and TRBJ1-5; the D gene is possibly TRBD1 (5 bases). V lost 3 bases to trimming and J lost 5 bases, with 11 bases between them. From germline, CDR1 is SNHLY and CDR2 FYNNEI. The CDR3 totals 14 residues. Here the CDR3 DNA reads TGTGCCAGCAGTGAGGGTAGGGGCCATCAGCCCCAGCATTTT. It translates to CASSEGRGHQPQHF. Complete variable domain (other parts from reference TRBV2 and TRBJ1-5): EPEVTQTPSHQVTQMGQEVILRCVPISNHLYFYWYRQILGQKVEFLVSFYNNEISEKSEIFDDQFSVERPDGSNFTLKIRSTKLEDSAMYFCASSEGRGHQPQHFGDGTRLSIL.